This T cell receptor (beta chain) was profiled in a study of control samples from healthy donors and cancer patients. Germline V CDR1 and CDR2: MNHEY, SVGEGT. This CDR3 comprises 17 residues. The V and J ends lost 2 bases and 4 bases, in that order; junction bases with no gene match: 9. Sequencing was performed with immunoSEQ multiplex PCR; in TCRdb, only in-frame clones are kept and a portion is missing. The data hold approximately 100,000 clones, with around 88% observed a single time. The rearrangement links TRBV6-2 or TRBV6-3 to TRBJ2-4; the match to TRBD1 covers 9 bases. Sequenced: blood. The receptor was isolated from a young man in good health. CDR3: CASSYTLHGQGKNIQYF. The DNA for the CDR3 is TGTGCCAGCAGTTACACCTTACATGGACAGGGGAAAAACATTCAGTACTTC.